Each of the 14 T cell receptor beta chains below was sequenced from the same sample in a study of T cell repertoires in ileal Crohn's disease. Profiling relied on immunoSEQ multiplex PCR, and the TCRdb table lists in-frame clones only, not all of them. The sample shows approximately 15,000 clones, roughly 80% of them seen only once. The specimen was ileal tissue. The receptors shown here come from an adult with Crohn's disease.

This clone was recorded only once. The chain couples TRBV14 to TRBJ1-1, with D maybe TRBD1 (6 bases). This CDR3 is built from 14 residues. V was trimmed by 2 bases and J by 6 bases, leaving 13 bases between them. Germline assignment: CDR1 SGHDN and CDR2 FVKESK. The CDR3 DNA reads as TGTGCCAGCAGCCAAACAGACAGGAGCCCTGAAGCTTTCTTT. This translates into CASSQTDRSPEAFF.

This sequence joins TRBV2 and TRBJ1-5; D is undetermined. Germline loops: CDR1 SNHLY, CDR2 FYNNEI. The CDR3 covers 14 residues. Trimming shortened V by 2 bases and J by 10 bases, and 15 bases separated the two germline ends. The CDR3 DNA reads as TGTGCCAGCAGTGAATCGGGCGGACTTAGCCCCCAGCATTTT. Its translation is CASSESGGLSPQHF.

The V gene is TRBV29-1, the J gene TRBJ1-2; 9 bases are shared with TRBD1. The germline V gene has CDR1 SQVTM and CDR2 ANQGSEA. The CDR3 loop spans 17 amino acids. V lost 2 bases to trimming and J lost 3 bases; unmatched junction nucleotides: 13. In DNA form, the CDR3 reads TGCAGCGTTGAATATCCCCACAGGGGGCGAGTTGACTATGGCTACACCTTC. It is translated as CSVEYPHRGRVDYGYTF.

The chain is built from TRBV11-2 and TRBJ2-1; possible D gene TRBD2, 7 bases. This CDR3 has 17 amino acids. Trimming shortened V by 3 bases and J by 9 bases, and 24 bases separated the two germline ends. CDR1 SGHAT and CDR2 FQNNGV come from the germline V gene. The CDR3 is CASSFTRGAVVGAEQFF. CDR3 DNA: TGTGCCAGCAGCTTTACACGGGGGGCGGTGGTCGGAGCTGAGCAGTTCTTC.

The CDR3 here is CASRGQVDYEQYV. The CDR3 coding sequence is TGCGCCAGCAGGGGACAGGTAGACTACGAGCAGTACGTC. The V gene is TRBV10-2, the J gene TRBJ2-7; 8 bases are shared with TRBD1. CDR1 is WSHSY, CDR2 SAAADI, per germline. This CDR3 is 13 amino acids long. Unmatched junction bases numbered 4, after V lost 6 bases and J lost 3 bases.

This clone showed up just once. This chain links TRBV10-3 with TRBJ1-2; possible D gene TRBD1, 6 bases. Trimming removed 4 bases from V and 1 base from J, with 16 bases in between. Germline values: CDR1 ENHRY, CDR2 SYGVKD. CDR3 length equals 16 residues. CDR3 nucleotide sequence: TGTGCCATCAGTGCCCCGGGGGGCAGCCGTAACTATGGCTACACCTTC. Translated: CAISAPGGSRNYGYTF.

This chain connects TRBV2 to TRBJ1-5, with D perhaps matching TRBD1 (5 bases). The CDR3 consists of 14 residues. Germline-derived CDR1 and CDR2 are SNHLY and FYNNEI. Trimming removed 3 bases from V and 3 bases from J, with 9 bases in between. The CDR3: CASSEPGYNQPQHF. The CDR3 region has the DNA TGTGCCAGCAGTGAGCCAGGGTACAATCAGCCCCAGCATTTT.

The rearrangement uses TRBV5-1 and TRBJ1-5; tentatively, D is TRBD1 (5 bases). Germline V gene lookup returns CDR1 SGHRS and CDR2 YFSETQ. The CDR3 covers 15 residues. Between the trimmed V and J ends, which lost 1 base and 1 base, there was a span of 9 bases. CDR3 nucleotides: TGCGCCAGCAGCTTGTCGGGGGGAAGCAATCAGCCCCAGCATTTT. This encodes CASSLSGGSNQPQHF.

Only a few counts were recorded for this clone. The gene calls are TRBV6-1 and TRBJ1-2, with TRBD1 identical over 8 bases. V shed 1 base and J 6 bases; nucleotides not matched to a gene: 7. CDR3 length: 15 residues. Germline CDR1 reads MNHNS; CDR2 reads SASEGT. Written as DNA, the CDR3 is TGTGCCAGCAGTGAAGGGGACAGGCCGGGGGATGGCTACACCTTC. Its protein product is CASSEGDRPGDGYTF.

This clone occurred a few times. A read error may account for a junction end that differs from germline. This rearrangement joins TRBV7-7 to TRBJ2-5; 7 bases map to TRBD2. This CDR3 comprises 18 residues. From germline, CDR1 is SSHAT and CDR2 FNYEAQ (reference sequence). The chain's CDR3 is CASSLRTPSGRGGETQYF. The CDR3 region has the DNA TGTGCTAGCAGCTTGAGAACTCCATCCGGGCGGGGAGGGGAGACCCAGTACTTC.

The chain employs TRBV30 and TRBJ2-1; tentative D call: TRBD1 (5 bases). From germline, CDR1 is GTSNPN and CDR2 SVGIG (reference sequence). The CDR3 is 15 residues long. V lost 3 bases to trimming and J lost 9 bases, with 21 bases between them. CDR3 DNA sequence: TGTGCCTGGAGCGTCGACAGCTTTAAGTCTGGTGAGCAGTTCTTC. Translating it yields CAWSVDSFKSGEQFF.

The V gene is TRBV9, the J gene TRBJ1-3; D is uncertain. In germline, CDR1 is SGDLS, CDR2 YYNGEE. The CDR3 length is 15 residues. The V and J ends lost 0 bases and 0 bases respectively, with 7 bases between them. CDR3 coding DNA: TGTGCCAGCAGCGTAGCCGGGAGCTCTGGAAACACCATATATTTT. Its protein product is CASSVAGSSGNTIYF.

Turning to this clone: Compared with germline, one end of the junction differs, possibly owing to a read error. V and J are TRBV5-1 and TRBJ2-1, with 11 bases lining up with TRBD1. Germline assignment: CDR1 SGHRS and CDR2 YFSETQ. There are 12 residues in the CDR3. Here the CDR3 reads CASSLEDRGPLF. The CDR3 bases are TGCGCCAGCAGCTTGGAGGACAGGGGGCCGCTCTTC.

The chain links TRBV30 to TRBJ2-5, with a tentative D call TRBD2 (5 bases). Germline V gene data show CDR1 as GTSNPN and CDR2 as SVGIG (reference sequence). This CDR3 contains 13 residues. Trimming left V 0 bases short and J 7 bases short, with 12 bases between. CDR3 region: CAWSVSGRGTQYF. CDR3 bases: TGTGCCTGGAGTGTAAGCGGTCGTGGGACCCAGTACTTC.